Below are 13 T cell receptor beta chains sequenced from a single sample in a study of Ad26.COV2.S vaccination and SARS-CoV-2 variants. Treatment in this sample: 19 received Ad26.COV2.S at low or high dose, single or two shots; about 5 received placebo; per-sample allocation not given. Sampling took place 63 days after the first vaccine or placebo injection. The table came from immunoSEQ multiplex PCR; TCRdb's copy has only in-frame clones and leaves some out. The sample shows about 350,000 clones, around nine tenths of them seen only once. Sequencing used peripheral blood, obtained in a trial of Ad26.COV2.S vaccine versus placebo. The receptor set was obtained from a person between 18 and 65 years old who received the Ad26.COV2.S COVID-19 vaccine or a placebo.

J is TRBJ1-2 and V is TRBV7-8; TRBD1 aligns across 9 bases. CDR1 SGHVS and CDR2 FQNEAQ come from the germline V gene. J lost 4 bases, V lost 0 bases, and 6 bases had no gene match. The CDR3 loop spans 16 amino acids. CDR3 sequence: CASSLAGTGKIYGYTF. As DNA, the CDR3 is TGTGCCAGCAGCTTAGCTGGGACAGGGAAAATCTATGGCTACACCTTC.

This clone has at least ten counts. The same CDR3 arises from other DNA sequences in this sample as well. The chain has TRBV7-2 and TRBJ2-7, with 8 bases identical to TRBD1. V shed 5 bases, J shed 2 bases, and the junction held 5 bases outside the gene matches. Germline-derived CDR1 and CDR2 are SGHTA and FQGNSA. The CDR3 consists of 14 residues. CDR3 region: CASSRRDRTYEQYF. In DNA form, the CDR3 reads TGTGCCAGCAGCCGCCGGGACAGGACCTACGAGCAGTACTTC.

The rearrangement uses TRBV19 and TRBJ2-5; TRBD1 aligns across 9 bases. The CDR3 runs to 14 residues. Germline lookup yields CDR1 LNHDA and CDR2 SQIVND (reference sequence). The ends lost 4 bases at V and 1 base at J; junction bases unmatched: 1. CDR3 coding DNA: TGTGCCAGTAGTAGGACAGGGGCCCAAGAGACCCAGTACTTC. This codes for CASSRTGAQETQYF.

The V gene is TRBV15, the J gene TRBJ1-6; D not resolved. The CDR3 consists of 14 residues. CDR1 LNHNV and CDR2 YYDKDF come from the germline V gene (reference sequence). V dropped 1 base and J dropped 7 bases, with 8 bases sitting between them. The CDR3 DNA is TGTGCCACCAGCAGAGCGTTAGAGAATTCACCCCTCCACTTT. Amino acids: CATSRALENSPLHF.

The chain combines TRBV6-5 with TRBJ1-1; perhaps TRBD1 as D (6 bases). Germline V gene data show CDR1 as MNHEY and CDR2 as SVGAGI. CDR3 length: 14 residues. V was pared by 7 bases and J by 6 bases, with 18 bases between. In DNA form, the CDR3 reads TGTGCCAGCAATGGGTACAGGGACCCGCCTGAAGCTTTCTTT. This sequence encodes CASNGYRDPPEAFF.

This chain links TRBV28 with TRBJ2-4; a possible D gene is TRBD2 (6 bases). V lost 5 bases and J lost 6, with 11 bases in between. This CDR3 is built from 13 residues. Germline lookup yields CDR1 MDHEN and CDR2 SYDVKM. The CDR3 nucleotides read TGTGCCAGCAGTCCCCAGGGACTAAACATTCAGTACTTC. Protein sequence: CASSPQGLNIQYF.

CDR3 sequence: CASSVEGLNQPQHF. In DNA form, the CDR3 reads TGTGCCAGCAGTGTTGAAGGCCTCAATCAGCCCCAGCATTTT. This chain links TRBV2 with TRBJ1-5; no clear D. The germline V gene has CDR1 SNHLY and CDR2 FYNNEI. V was clipped by 4 bases and J by 3 bases, with 10 bases between them. The CDR3 loop spans 14 amino acids.

This clone was seen once. This chain connects TRBV3-1 (or the pseudogene TRBV3-2) to TRBJ2-7; D is unclear. Germline CDR1 LGHDT, CDR2 YNNKEL (reference sequence). The CDR3 is 14 amino acids. V was trimmed by 0 bases and J by 1 base, leaving 7 bases between them. As DNA, the CDR3 is TGTGCCAGCAGCCAAGATCAGGAGTCCTACGAGCAGTACTTC. Its translation: CASSQDQESYEQYF.

J is TRBJ1-5 and V is TRBV2, with a possible D match to TRBD1 (6 bases). The CDR3 length is 15 residues. The germline gives CDR1 SNHLY, CDR2 FYNNEI. V was trimmed by 1 base and J by 2 bases, leaving 9 bases between them. CDR3 coding DNA: TGTGCCAGCAGTGAAGAGGGGGTCGGCAATCAGCCCCAGCATTTT. It specifies CASSEEGVGNQPQHF.

V usage is TRBV15 and J usage is TRBJ1-1; D call uncertain. Germline CDR1 reads LNHNV; CDR2 reads YYDKDF (reference sequence). CDR3 length: 14 amino acids. With 1 base removed from V and 5 bases from J, the gap between germline ends came to 11 bases. CDR3 nucleotide sequence: TGTGCCACCAGCAGAGTAGCGGGAAAGACTGAAGCTTTCTTT. The encoded protein is CATSRVAGKTEAFF.

As for this clone: The same CDR3 is also encoded by other DNA sequences in this sample. This chain uses TRBV19 with TRBJ2-7; tentative D call: TRBD2 (6 bases). The CDR3 consists of 14 residues. The V and J ends lost 1 base and 0 bases respectively, with 7 bases between them. From germline, CDR1 is LNHDA and CDR2 SQIVND (reference sequence). DNA of the CDR3: TGTGCCAGTAGTATAGTCGGGAGCTCCTACGAGCAGTACTTC. Residues: CASSIVGSSYEQYF.

The J gene is TRBJ1-1, the V gene TRBV29-1; no reliable D call. The ends were cut back, 4 bases at V and 4 bases at J, with 13 bases in the middle. Germline values: CDR1 SQVTM, CDR2 ANQGSEA. CDR3 length equals 13 residues. The CDR3, as DNA: TGCAGCGTTGGCGGGATTACGGGCACTGAAGCTTTCTTT. As protein: CSVGGITGTEAFF.

V usage is TRBV24-1 and J usage is TRBJ2-1; perhaps D is TRBD1 or TRBD2 (5 bases each). CDR1 and CDR2 from the germline V gene are KGHDR and SFDVKD. CDR3 length: 16 residues. The V end lost 3 bases, the J end lost 3 bases, and 14 bases lay between the germline ends. CDR3 region: CATSDVGPKNYNEQFF. The CDR3 coding sequence is TGTGCCACCAGTGATGTGGGACCTAAAAACTACAATGAGCAGTTCTTC.